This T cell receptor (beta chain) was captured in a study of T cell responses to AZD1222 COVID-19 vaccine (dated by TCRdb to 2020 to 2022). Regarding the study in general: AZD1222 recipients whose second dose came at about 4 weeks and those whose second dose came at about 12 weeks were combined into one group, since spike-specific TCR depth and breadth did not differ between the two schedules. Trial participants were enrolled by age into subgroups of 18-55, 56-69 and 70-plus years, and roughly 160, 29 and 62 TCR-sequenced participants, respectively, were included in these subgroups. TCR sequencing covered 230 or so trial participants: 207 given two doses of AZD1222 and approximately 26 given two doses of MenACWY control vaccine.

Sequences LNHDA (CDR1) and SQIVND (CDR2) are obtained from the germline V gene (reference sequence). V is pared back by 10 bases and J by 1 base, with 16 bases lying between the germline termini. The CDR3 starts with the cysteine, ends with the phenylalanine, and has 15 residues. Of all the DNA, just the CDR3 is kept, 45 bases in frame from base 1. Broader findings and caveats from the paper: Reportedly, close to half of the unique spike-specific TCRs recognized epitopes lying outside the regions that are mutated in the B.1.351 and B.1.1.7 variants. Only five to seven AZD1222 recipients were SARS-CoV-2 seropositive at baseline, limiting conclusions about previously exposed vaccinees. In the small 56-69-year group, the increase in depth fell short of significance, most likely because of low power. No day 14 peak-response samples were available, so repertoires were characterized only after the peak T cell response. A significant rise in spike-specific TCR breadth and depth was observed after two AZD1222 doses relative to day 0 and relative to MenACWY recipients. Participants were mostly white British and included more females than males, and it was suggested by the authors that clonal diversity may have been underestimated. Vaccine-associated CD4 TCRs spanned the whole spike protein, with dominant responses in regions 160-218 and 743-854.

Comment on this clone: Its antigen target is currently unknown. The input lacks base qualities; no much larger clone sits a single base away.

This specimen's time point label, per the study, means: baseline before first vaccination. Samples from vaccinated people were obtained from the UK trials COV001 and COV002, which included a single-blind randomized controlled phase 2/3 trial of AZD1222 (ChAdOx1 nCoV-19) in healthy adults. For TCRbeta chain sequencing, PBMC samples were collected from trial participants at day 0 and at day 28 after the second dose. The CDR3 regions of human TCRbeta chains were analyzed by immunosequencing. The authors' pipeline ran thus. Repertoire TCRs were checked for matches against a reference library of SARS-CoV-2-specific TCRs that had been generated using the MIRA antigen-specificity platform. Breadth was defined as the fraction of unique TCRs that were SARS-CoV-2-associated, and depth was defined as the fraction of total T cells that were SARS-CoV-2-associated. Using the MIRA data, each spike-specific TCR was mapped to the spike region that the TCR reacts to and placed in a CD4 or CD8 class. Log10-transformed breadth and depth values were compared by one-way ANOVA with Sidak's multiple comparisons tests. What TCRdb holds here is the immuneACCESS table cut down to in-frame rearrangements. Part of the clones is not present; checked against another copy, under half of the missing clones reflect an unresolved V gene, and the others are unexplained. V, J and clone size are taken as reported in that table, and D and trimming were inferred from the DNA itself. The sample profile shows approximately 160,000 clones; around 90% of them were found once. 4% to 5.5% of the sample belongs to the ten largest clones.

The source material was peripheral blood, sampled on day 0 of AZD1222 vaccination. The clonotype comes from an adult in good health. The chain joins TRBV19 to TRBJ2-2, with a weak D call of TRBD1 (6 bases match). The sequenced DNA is TGTGCCATCTCATTGGGGGCTCTGAACACCGGGGAGCTGTTTTTT. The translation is CAISLGALNTGELFF.